The rows below give T cell receptor beta chains drawn from one sample of a study of regulatory T cells in long-lasting Graves disease. TCRdb redid the calling of the multiplex PCR reads with MiXCR, one entry per CDR3 protein. The sample gives around 480,000 distinct CDR3 sequences, roughly 16% of which show up once; over 9% is in the top ten. The same data also contributed to another study, on T cells in Graves' hyperthyroidism and ophthalmopathy.

Here the sequenced sample was peripheral blood mononuclear cells (PBMCs), taken at new diagnosis, from a patient treated with antithyroid drugs. The receptor source for this set is a man aged 40-55 years with Graves disease. Each CDR3 is given with its conserved first and last residue. Each record gives: J gene, D gene, V gene, clone size, CDR3 protein, CDR3 DNA. A D gene is named only where the DNA matches it firmly. Clone size appears in some rows only: once, few, many, or a class for an expanded clone.

TRBJ1-5 TRBD1 TRBV28 few CASSPLVWDRGLDQPQHF TGTGCCAGCAGCCCCCTCGTGTGGGACAGGGGGCTGGATCAGCCCCAGCATTTT
TRBJ2-7 . TRBV28 many CASSRRQAGDEQYF TGTGCCAGCAGTCGCCGACAGGCGGGCGACGAGCAGTACTTC
TRBJ2-7 TRBD1 TRBV18 . CASSQGARNEQYF TGTGCCAGCTCACAGGGGGCGCGGAACGAGCAGTACTTC
TRBJ1-1 . TRBV2 . CASSETHNMNTEAFF TGTGCCAGCAGTGAGACACATAACATGAACACTGAAGCTTTCTTT
TRBJ2-7 . TRBV2 few CASTRVALSTREQYF TGTGCCAGCACCCGGGTTGCCCTTTCCACGCGCGAGCAGTACTTC
TRBJ1-2 . TRBV6-2/TRBV6-3 many CASSESGRYYGYTF TGTGCCAGCAGTGAAAGTGGCAGATACTATGGCTACACCTTC
TRBJ1-5 . TRBV24-1 few CATSSAGVNQPQHF TGTGCCACTAGCTCTGCAGGGGTCAATCAGCCCCAGCATTTT
TRBJ2-5 . TRBV5-1 . CASSLIPGAGETQYF TGCGCCAGCAGCTTGATTCCGGGAGCGGGAGAGACCCAGTACTTC
TRBJ1-5 TRBD1 TRBV2 many CASSPGQGASQPQHF TGTGCCAGCAGTCCAGGACAGGGGGCCAGTCAGCCCCAGCATTTT
TRBJ1-1 . TRBV19 . CATQEEGWHTEAFF TGTGCCACCCAAGAGGAAGGGTGGCACACTGAAGCTTTCTTT
TRBJ2-2 . TRBV12-3/TRBV12-4 few CASTSLGLRTGELFF TGTGCCAGCACCTCTCTAGGGTTAAGGACCGGGGAGCTGTTTTTT
TRBJ2-2 . TRBV6-5 many CASSYSPSENTGELFF TGTGCCAGCAGTTACTCGCCTAGCGAGAACACCGGGGAGCTGTTTTTT
TRBJ1-5 . TRBV12-5 few CASNEISNQPQHF TGTGCTAGTAATGAGATTAGCAATCAGCCCCAGCATTTT
TRBJ1-2 . TRBV12-3/TRBV12-4 . CASRGDGNYGYTF TGTGCCAGCAGGGGGGACGGAAACTATGGCTACACCTTC
TRBJ2-2 . TRBV15 many CATSTARGSNTGELFF TGTGCCACCAGCACAGCGAGAGGGTCGAACACCGGGGAGCTGTTTTTT
TRBJ2-3 TRBD2 TRBV10-1 . CASSATSGSPPDTQYF TGCGCCAGCAGTGCGACTAGCGGGAGCCCTCCAGATACGCAGTATTTT
TRBJ2-3 . TRBV6-2/TRBV6-3 . CASSERRTDTQYF TGCGCCAGCAGTGAGAGGAGAACAGATACGCAGTATTTT
TRBJ2-2 . TRBV27 many CASSPPRTYTGELFF TGTGCCAGCAGTCCGCCCCGGACCTACACCGGGGAGCTGTTTTTT
TRBJ2-6 . TRBV7-9 . CASSFSGLRPSGANVLTF TGTGCCAGCAGCTTTTCGGGACTGAGGCCCTCTGGGGCCAACGTCCTGACTTTC
TRBJ2-3 TRBD2 TRBV18 many CASSPGGRGTDTQYF TGTGCCAGCTCACCAGGCGGGAGGGGTACAGATACGCAGTATTTT
TRBJ1-6 TRBD1 TRBV20-1 few CSAPGTGGRIGNSPLHF TGCAGTGCCCCCGGGACAGGGGGCAGGATCGGGAATTCACCCCTCCACTTT
TRBJ2-5 TRBD1 TRBV15 many CATSREFTGGYQETQYF TGTGCCACCAGCAGAGAATTCACAGGGGGATACCAAGAGACCCAGTACTTC